This TCR beta chain derives from a study of shared clonotypes between healthy human individuals. Only in-frame clones appear in the TCRdb table, and some are missing; sequencing was by immunoSEQ multiplex PCR. The sample consists of around 600,000 clones, approximately 96% of them appearing once. V was shortened by 5 bases and J by 1 base, with 3 bases between the two germline ends. Germline V gene data show CDR1 as SEHNR and CDR2 as FQNEAQ (reference sequence). The CDR3 consists of 12 residues. Whole-study findings and limits: Non-shared clonotypes had lower generation probabilities than clonotypes shared by all four sorted-subset donors. At large depth, rarefaction still showed sorted-subset sequencing to be incomplete. An effect of sequencing depth on clonotype sharing among donors was expected.

This clone has a handful of counts. Its antigen is unidentified. Naive CD8 isolation took CD45RO-negative cells positively selected for CCR7 and excluded terminally differentiated effector memory CD45RA+ cells. The clonotype comes from a woman aged 25 to 39 in good health. This chain links TRBV7-9 with TRBJ1-5; no reliable D call. The sequencing input was naive CD8+ T cells sorted from blood. DNA of the CDR3: TGTGCCAGCAGCGGCAGCAATCAGCCCCAGCATTTT. Translation gives CASSGSNQPQHF.